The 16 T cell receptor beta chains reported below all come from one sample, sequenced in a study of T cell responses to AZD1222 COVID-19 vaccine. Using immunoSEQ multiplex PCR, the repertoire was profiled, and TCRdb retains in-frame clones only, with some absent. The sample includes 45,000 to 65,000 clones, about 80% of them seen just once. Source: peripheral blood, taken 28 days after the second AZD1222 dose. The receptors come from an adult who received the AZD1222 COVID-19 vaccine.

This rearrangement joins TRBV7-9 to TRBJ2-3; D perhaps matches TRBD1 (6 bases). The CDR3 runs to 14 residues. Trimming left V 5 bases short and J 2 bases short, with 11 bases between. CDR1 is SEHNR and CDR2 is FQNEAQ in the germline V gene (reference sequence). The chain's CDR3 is CASSPQGTTDTQYF. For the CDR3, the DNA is TGTGCCAGCAGCCCACAGGGTACCACAGATACGCAGTATTTT.

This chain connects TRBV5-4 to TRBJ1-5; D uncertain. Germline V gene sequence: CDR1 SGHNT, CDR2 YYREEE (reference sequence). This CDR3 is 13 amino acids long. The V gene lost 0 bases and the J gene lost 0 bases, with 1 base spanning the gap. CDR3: CASSLDSNQPQHF. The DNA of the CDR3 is TGTGCCAGCAGCTTGGATAGCAATCAGCCCCAGCATTTT. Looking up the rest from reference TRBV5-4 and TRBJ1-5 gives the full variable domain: ETGVTQSPTHLIKTRGQQVTLRCSSQSGHNTVSWYQQALGQGPQFIFQYYREEENGRGNFPPRFSGLQFPNYSSELNVNALELDDSALYLCASSLDSNQPQHFGDGTRLSIL.

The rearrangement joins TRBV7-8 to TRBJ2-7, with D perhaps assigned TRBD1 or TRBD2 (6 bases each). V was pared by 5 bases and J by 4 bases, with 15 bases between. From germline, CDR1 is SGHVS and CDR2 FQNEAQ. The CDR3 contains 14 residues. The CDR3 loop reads CASSPLGGQYEQYV. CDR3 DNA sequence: TGTGCCAGCAGCCCTCTTGGGGGGCAATACGAGCAGTACGTC.

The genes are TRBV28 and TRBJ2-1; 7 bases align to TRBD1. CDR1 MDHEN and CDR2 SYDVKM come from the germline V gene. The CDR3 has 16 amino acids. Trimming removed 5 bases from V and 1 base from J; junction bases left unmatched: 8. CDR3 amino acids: CASSVAGQESYNEQFF. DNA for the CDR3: TGTGCCAGCAGTGTCGCTGGACAGGAATCCTACAATGAGCAGTTCTTC.

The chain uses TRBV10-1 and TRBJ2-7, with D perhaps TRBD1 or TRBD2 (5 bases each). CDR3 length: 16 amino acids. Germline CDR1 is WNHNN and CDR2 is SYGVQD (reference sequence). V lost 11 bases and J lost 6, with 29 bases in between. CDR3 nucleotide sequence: TGCGCCCAACGGGTTGTTCGGGACCGCCTCTTAAGCGAGCAGTACGTC. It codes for CAQRVVRDRLLSEQYV.

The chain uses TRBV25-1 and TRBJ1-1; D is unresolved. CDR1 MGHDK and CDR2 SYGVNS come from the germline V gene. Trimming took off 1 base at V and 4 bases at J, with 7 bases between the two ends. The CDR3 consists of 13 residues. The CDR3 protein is CASSELRTTEAFF. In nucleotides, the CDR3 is TGTGCCAGCAGTGAATTGAGGACCACTGAAGCTTTCTTT.

The CDR3 sequence is CASNQGARGEKLFF. The DNA for the CDR3 is TGTGCCAGCAACCAGGGGGCACGGGGTGAAAAACTGTTTTTT. The V gene is TRBV28, the J gene TRBJ1-4, with 8 bases identical to TRBD1. The CDR3 extends over 14 amino acids. Germline lookup yields CDR1 MDHEN and CDR2 SYDVKM. J lost 7 bases, V lost 7 bases, and 8 bases had no gene match.

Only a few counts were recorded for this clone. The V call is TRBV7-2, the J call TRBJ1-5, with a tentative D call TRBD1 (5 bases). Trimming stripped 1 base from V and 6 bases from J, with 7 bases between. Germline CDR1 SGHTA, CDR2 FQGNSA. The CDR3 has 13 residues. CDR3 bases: TGTGCCAGCAGCTTAGACGGGGGTCAGCCCCAGCATTTT. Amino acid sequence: CASSLDGGQPQHF. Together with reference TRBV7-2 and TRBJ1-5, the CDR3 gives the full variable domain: GAGVSQSPSNKVTEKGKDVELRCDPISGHTALYWYRQSLGQGLEFLIYFQGNSAPDKSGLPSDRFSAERTGGSVSTLTIQRTQQEDSAVYLCASSLDGGQPQHFGDGTRLSIL.

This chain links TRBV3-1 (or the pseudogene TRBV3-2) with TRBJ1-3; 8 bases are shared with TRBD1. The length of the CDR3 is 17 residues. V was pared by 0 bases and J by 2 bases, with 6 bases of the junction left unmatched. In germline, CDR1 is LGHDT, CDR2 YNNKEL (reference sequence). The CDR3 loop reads CASSQEGQGAPGNTIYF. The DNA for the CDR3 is TGTGCCAGCAGCCAAGAGGGGCAGGGGGCGCCTGGAAACACCATATATTTT.

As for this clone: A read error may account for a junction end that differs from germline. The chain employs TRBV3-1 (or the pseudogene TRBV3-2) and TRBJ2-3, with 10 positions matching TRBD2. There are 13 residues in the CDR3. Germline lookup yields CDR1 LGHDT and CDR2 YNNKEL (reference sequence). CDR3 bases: TGTGCCATCAGCGGGGGGGCGGTAGATACGCAGTATTTT. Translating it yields CAISGGAVDTQYF.

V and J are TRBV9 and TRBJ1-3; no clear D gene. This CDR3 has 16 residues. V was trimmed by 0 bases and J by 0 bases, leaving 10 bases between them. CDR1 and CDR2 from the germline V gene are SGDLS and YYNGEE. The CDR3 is CASSVDPSISGNTIYF. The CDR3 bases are TGTGCCAGCAGCGTAGACCCCTCAATCTCTGGAAACACCATATATTTT.

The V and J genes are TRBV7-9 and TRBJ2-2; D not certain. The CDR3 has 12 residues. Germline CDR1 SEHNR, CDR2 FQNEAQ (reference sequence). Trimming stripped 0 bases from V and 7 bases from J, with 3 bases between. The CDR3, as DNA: TGTGCCAGCAGCTTAGCGGTCGGGGAGCTGTTTTTT. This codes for CASSLAVGELFF.

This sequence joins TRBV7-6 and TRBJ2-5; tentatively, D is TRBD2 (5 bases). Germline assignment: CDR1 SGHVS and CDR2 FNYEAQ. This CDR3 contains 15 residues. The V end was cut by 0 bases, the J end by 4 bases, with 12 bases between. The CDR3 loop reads CASSLAGGSAETQYF. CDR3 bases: TGTGCCAGCAGCTTAGCTGGAGGTAGCGCAGAGACCCAGTACTTC.

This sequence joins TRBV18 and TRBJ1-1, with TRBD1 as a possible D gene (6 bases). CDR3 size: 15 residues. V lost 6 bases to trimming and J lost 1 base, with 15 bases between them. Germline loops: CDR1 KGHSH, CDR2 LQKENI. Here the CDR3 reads CASSPRNRANTEAFF. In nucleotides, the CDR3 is TGTGCCAGCTCCCCAAGGAACAGGGCGAACACTGAAGCTTTCTTT.

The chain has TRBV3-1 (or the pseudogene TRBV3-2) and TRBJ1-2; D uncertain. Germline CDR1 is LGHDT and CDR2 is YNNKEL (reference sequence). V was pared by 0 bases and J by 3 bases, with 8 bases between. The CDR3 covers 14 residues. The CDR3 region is CASSQDQVDYGYTF. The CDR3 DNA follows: TGTGCCAGCAGCCAAGATCAGGTCGACTATGGCTACACCTTC.

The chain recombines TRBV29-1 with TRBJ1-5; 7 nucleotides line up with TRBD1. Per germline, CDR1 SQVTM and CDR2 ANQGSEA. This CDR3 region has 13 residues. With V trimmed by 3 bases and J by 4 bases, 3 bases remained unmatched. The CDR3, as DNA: TGCAGCGTTGATCAGGGGGTAAATCAGCCCCAGCATTTT. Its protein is CSVDQGVNQPQHF.